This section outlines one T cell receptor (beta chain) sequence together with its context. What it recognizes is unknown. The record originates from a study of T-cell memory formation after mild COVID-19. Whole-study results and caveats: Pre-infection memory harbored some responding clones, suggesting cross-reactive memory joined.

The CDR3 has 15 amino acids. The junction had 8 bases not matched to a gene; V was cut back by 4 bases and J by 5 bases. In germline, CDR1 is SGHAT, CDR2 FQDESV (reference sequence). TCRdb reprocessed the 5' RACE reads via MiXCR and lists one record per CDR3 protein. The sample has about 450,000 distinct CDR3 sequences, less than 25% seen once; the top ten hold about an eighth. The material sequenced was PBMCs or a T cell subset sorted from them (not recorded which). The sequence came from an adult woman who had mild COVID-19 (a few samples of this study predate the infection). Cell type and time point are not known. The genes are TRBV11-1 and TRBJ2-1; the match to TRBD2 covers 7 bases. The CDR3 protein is CASSSSPGLHNEQFF. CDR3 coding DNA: TGTGCCAGCAGCTCATCACCGGGACTACACAATGAGCAGTTCTTC.